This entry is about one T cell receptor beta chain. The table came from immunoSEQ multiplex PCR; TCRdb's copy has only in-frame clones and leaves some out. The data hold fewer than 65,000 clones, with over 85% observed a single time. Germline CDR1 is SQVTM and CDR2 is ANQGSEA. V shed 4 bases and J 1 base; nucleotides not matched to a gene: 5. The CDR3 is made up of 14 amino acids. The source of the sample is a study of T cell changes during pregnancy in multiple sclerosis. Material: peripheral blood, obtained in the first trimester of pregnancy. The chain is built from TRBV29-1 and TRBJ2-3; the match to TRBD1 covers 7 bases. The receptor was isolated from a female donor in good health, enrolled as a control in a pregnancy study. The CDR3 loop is CSVGRDRGTDTQYF. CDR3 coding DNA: TGCAGCGTTGGCCGGGACAGAGGCACAGATACGCAGTATTTT.